Below are 27 T cell receptor beta chains sequenced from a single sample in a study of CXCR3-negative and CXCR3-positive naive CD8 T cells. These receptors' targets are unknown. Libraries of TRB cDNA were made by 5' RACE and carried UMIs. TCRdb reprocessed the 5' RACE reads and stores each CDR3 protein as one record, lacking DNA. This sample contains about 110,000 distinct CDR3 sequences. Study outcomes and limitations: Researchers report that CXCR3-positive naive cells carry more hydrophobic TRB CDR3s than CXCR3-negative naive cells.

Source material: naive CXCR3+ CD8+ T cells from blood. The subset denotes: CD45RO-CCR7+CD27+CD95- naive CD8+ T cells expressing CXCR3 (TNR3+). These TCRs come from a human donor in good health. Some clones in this sample may be carry-over from other donors' samples.

The V call is TRBV12-3 or TRBV12-4, the J call TRBJ1-2; TCRdb proposes TRBD1, but this gene call is untestable without DNA. This CDR3 region has 16 residues. The CDR3 region is CASSFVGGVGSGGYTF.

The chain couples TRBV20-1 to TRBJ2-3; TCRdb picks TRBD2, but there is no DNA to check that call. CDR3 length equals 21 residues. Per the germline V gene, CDR1 is DFQATT and CDR2 is SNEGSKA (reference sequence). The CDR3 spells CSARDSFGLAGGRASTDTQYF.

V is TRBV11-3 and J is TRBJ2-7; TCRdb designates TRBD1, a call that cannot be tested without DNA. The CDR3 loop spans 15 amino acids. Per the germline V gene, CDR1 is SGHNT and CDR2 is YENEEA. Here the CDR3 reads CASSLGQGEYYEQYF.

This chain links TRBV6-2 or TRBV6-3 with TRBJ2-1; TCRdb gives TRBD2 as the D gene, but with no DNA this cannot be confirmed. The V gene's germline CDR1 is MNHEY and CDR2 SVGEGT. This CDR3 is 14 amino acids long. CDR3 region: CASSLADLYNEQFF.

The rearrangement joins TRBV15 to TRBJ1-4; absent DNA, TCRdb's TRBD1 call cannot be checked. Germline assignment: CDR1 LNHNV and CDR2 YYDKDF (reference sequence). The CDR3 is made up of 15 amino acids. The CDR3 loop is CATSRFDRLNEKLFF.

The CDR3 loop reads CSAIASGANVLTF. The chain recombines TRBV20-1 with TRBJ2-6. The CDR3 covers 13 residues. Germline-derived CDR1 and CDR2 are DFQATT and SNEGSKA (reference sequence).

The V gene is TRBV29-1, the J gene TRBJ1-2. CDR1 SQVTM and CDR2 ANQGSEA come from the germline V gene. There are 14 residues in the CDR3. The CDR3 protein is CSVGDFPQDYGYTF. The full variable domain, in which reference TRBV29-1 and TRBJ1-2 provide the parts outside the CDR3, is SAVISQKPSRDICQRGTSLTIQCQVDSQVTMMFWYRQQPGQSLTLIATANQGSEATYESGFVIDKFPISRPNLTFSTLTVSNMSPEDSSIYLCSVGDFPQDYGYTFGSGTRLTVV.

The chain couples TRBV5-1 to TRBJ2-7; the TRBD1 assignment by TCRdb is unverifiable without DNA. The CDR3 loop spans 13 amino acids. Germline CDR1 reads SGHRS; CDR2 reads YFSETQ. CDR3 protein: CASSLSGANEQYF. The whole variable domain, remainder taken from reference TRBV5-1 and TRBJ2-7, is KAGVTQTPRYLIKTRGQQVTLSCSPISGHRSVSWYQQTPGQGLQFLFEYFSETQRNKGNFPGRFSGRQFSNSRSEMNVSTLELGDSALYLCASSLSGANEQYFGPGTRLTVT.

This chain connects TRBV21-1 to TRBJ2-1; TCRdb selects TRBD1, and the lack of DNA leaves this call unchecked. TRBV21-1 is a known pseudogene. The CDR3 consists of 14 residues. The CDR3 sequence: CASLGDREGNEQFF.

The chain links TRBV4-1 to TRBJ1-1; TCRdb lists TRBD1, though no DNA is available to test this call. The germline gives CDR1 MGHRA, CDR2 YSYEKL. The CDR3 is 15 amino acids. The CDR3 reads CASSQTLRGGGEAFF.

The chain joins TRBV5-1 to TRBJ2-2; TCRdb selects TRBD1, and the lack of DNA leaves this call unchecked. The CDR3 sequence is 18 residues long. Per germline, CDR1 SGHRS and CDR2 YFSETQ. The CDR3 loop is CASRYGGPGTGGTGELFF.

The chain employs TRBV20-1 and TRBJ2-7; TCRdb returns TRBD2, unconfirmable since there is no DNA. The CDR3 loop spans 13 amino acids. Germline CDR1 reads DFQATT; CDR2 reads SNEGSKA (reference sequence). The CDR3 protein is CSARADFSYEQYF.

The V call is TRBV20-1, the J call TRBJ2-7; the TCRdb D gene call, TRBD1, has no DNA to confirm it. Looked up from germline, CDR1 is DFQATT and CDR2 is SNEGSKA (reference sequence). This CDR3 is built from 13 residues. The CDR3 sequence is CSAHGTASYEQYF.

This chain uses TRBV10-3 with TRBJ1-5; lacking DNA, the TRBD1 call made by TCRdb goes unchecked. Looked up from germline, CDR1 is ENHRY and CDR2 is SYGVKD. This CDR3 has 15 residues. The CDR3 reads CAIAAQGASNQPQHF.

This rearrangement joins TRBV29-1 to TRBJ2-7. The CDR3 contains 13 residues. Germline CDR1 is SQVTM and CDR2 is ANQGSEA. Here the CDR3 reads CSVDAGGDYEQYF.

The chain has TRBV29-1 and TRBJ1-2; the TCRdb D gene call, TRBD1, has no DNA to confirm it. Germline lookup yields CDR1 SQVTM and CDR2 ANQGSEA. The CDR3 is made up of 13 amino acids. CDR3 amino acids: CSARDGLWGGYTF.

This chain uses TRBV9 with TRBJ2-5. In germline, CDR1 is SGDLS, CDR2 YYNGEE. The CDR3 totals 11 residues. This CDR3 is CASSVEETQYF. Combining the CDR3 with reference TRBV9 and TRBJ2-5 gives the whole variable domain DSGVTQTPKHLITATGQRVTLRCSPRSGDLSVYWYQQSLDQGLQFLIQYYNGEERAKGNILERFSAQQFPDLHSELNLSSLELGDSALYFCASSVEETQYFGPGTRLLVL.

The chain has TRBV7-9 and TRBJ2-3; TCRdb lists TRBD2, though no DNA is available to test this call. The CDR3 covers 15 residues. Germline V lookup: CDR1 SEHNR, CDR2 FQNEAQ (reference sequence). Here the CDR3 reads CASSYYPGLEDTQYF.

This chain's CDR3 is CSVRAPDEQFF. This chain connects TRBV29-1 to TRBJ2-1; TCRdb designates TRBD2, a call that cannot be tested without DNA. CDR3 size: 11 residues. Germline assignment: CDR1 SQVTM and CDR2 ANQGSEA.

The chain uses TRBV2 and TRBJ2-3; there is no DNA to check the TCRdb D call of TRBD2. Germline V gene sequence: CDR1 SNHLY, CDR2 FYNNEI. The CDR3 consists of 14 residues. The CDR3 protein is CASSPGLAGDVEYF.

This chain joins TRBV15 and TRBJ2-3; with no DNA, the TCRdb D assignment of TRBD2 cannot be verified. Germline V gene sequence: CDR1 LNHNV, CDR2 YYDKDF (reference sequence). The CDR3 length is 12 residues. CDR3 region: CATREWGLKQYF. The full variable domain, with the rest looked up from reference TRBV15 and TRBJ2-3, is DAMVIQNPRYQVTQFGKPVTLSCSQTLNHNVMYWYQQKSSQAPKLLFHYYDKDFNNEADTPDNFQSRRPNTSFCFLDIRSPGLGDTAMYLCATREWGLKQYFGPGTRLTVL.

This chain links TRBV7-9 with TRBJ1-1. This CDR3 is built from 13 residues. Per germline, CDR1 SEHNR and CDR2 FQNEAQ (reference sequence). CDR3 amino acids: CASRIPGGTEAFF.

This sequence joins TRBV20-1 and TRBJ1-2; the D call from TCRdb, TRBD1, cannot be confirmed without DNA. CDR1 is DFQATT and CDR2 is SNEGSKA in the germline V gene (reference sequence). This CDR3 is 17 amino acids long. The CDR3 here is CSARPLVVEGKAYGYTF.

The chain recombines TRBV6-6 with TRBJ2-7; TCRdb gives TRBD2 as the D gene, but with no DNA this cannot be confirmed. Germline CDR1 reads MNHNY; CDR2 reads SVGAGI (reference sequence). The CDR3 covers 17 residues. CDR3 in amino acids: CASSYTGLAGETYEQYF.

The V gene is TRBV4-1, the J gene TRBJ2-5; TCRdb picks TRBD2, but there is no DNA to check that call. The CDR3 is 16 amino acids. The V gene's germline CDR1 is MGHRA and CDR2 YSYEKL. The CDR3 sequence: CASSPTGLADGETQYF.

The chain employs TRBV25-1 and TRBJ2-7; TCRdb designates TRBD1, a call that cannot be tested without DNA. CDR1 is MGHDK, CDR2 SYGVNS, per germline. This CDR3 contains 13 residues. Here the CDR3 reads CASSPGRRTEQYF.

This chain links TRBV12-3 or TRBV12-4 with TRBJ2-1; TCRdb outputs TRBD2, but without DNA this stays unchecked. This CDR3 comprises 15 residues. The CDR3 loop reads CASSPIAGGSNEQFF.